This T cell receptor beta chain was retrieved from a study of early T cells in non-severe SARS-CoV-2 infection. Unique molecular identifier tags were affixed to discrete cDNA molecules. TCRdb re-called the 5' RACE reads with MiXCR, one entry per CDR3 protein. In the table there are around 31,000 distinct CDR3 sequences, about 8.6% of which are singletons. Ten or more counts support this clonotype. Its antigen is unknown. Study-level points and caveats: VDJdb matching favored anti-spike CD8 responses, missing private and CD4 specificities.

The sequenced sample consisted of whole blood. This TCR came from an adult who was a healthcare worker with PCR-confirmed SARS-CoV-2 infection or an uninfected control (not recorded which).

The CDR3 bases are TGCAGCGTTGATACCCCAGGGGAAGAGACCCAGTACTTC. The encoded protein is CSVDTPGEETQYF. The V and J genes are TRBV29-1 and TRBJ2-5, with a tentative D call TRBD1 (6 bases). Germline CDR1 reads SQVTM; CDR2 reads ANQGSEA. CDR3 size: 13 residues. Trimming took 3 bases from V and 3 from J, leaving 11 bases between them.